What follows are 23 T cell receptor beta chains derived from one specimen sequenced in a study of T-cell reconstitution after alpha-beta-depleted transplantation in children. Library preparation (for TCRbeta) was performed with unique molecular identifiers. TCRdb used MiXCR to reprocess the PCR reads, holding one entry per CDR3 protein. The data contain approximately 500,000 distinct CDR3 sequences, 25% to 30% of them singletons. The sample here was PBMCs, taken before TCRalphabeta/CD19-depleted stem cell transplant. Receptors originate from a boy under two years old with Wiskott-Aldrich syndrome, due to receive a stem cell transplant.

CDR3 in amino acids: CASGAGLNTEAFF. CDR3 coding DNA: TGTGCCAGCGGGGCGGGGCTGAACACTGAAGCTTTCTTT. The V gene is TRBV28, the J gene TRBJ1-1, with a weak D call TRBD1 (5 bases). Between the trimmed V and J ends, which lost 8 bases and 0 bases, there was a span of 10 bases. CDR1 is MDHEN, CDR2 SYDVKM, per germline. The CDR3 spans 13 residues. Full variable domain (missing parts from reference TRBV28 and TRBJ1-1): DVKVTQSSRYLVKRTGEKVFLECVQDMDHENMFWYRQDPGLGLRLIYFSYDVKMKEKGDIPEGYSVSREKKERFSLILESASTNQTSMYLCASGAGLNTEAFFGQGTRLTVV.

The chain combines TRBV20-1 with TRBJ2-5; 7 bases are a match to TRBD1. The CDR3 sequence is 14 residues long. The trim removed 0 bases at V and 3 bases at J, leaving 4 bases unmatched. Looked up from germline, CDR1 is DFQATT and CDR2 is SNEGSKA (reference sequence). DNA for the CDR3: TGCAGTGCTAGAGATTCAGGGGGAAAAGAGACCCAGTACTTC. It specifies CSARDSGGKETQYF.

The chain combines TRBV6-5 with TRBJ2-5, with D perhaps being TRBD1 or TRBD2 (6 bases each). The CDR3 extends over 15 amino acids. Per the germline V gene, CDR1 is MNHEY and CDR2 is SVGAGI. Trimming removed 2 bases from V and 2 bases from J, with 12 bases in between. Here the CDR3 DNA reads TGTGCCAGCAGTTACGGGGGGACACCTCAAGAGACCCAGTACTTC. Its protein is CASSYGGTPQETQYF.

This rearrangement joins TRBV5-1 to TRBJ2-5; possibly TRBD1 for D (5 bases). The CDR3 is made up of 13 amino acids. The germline V gene encodes CDR1 SGHRS and CDR2 YFSETQ. Trimming took 4 bases from V and 5 from J, leaving 12 bases between them. This CDR3 reads CASSPDTFETQYF. The CDR3 coding sequence is TGCGCCAGCAGCCCGGACACCTTCGAGACCCAGTACTTC.

The chain combines TRBV10-3 with TRBJ1-3, with D possibly TRBD1 on 6 matching bases. Trimming cost V 6 bases and J 0 bases, with 12 bases left between them. The CDR3 is made up of 15 amino acids. Germline loops: CDR1 ENHRY, CDR2 SYGVKD. In DNA form, the CDR3 reads TGTGCCATCAGGCCGGACAGCTTCTCTGGAAACACCATATATTTT. This translates into CAIRPDSFSGNTIYF.

The chain uses TRBV3-1 and TRBJ2-7; 10 bases agree with TRBD2. Looked up from germline, CDR1 is LGHDT and CDR2 is YNNKEL (reference sequence). The CDR3 contains 18 residues. Trimming at V came to 0 bases and at J to 0 bases, leaving 8 bases not matched to a gene. CDR3 DNA sequence: TGTGCCAGCAGCCAAGATCGAACTAGCGGGGTGAGCTCCTACGAGCAGTACTTC. Its protein product is CASSQDRTSGVSSYEQYF.

J is TRBJ2-7 and V is TRBV5-6, with 10 bases fitting TRBD2. Trimming cost V 4 bases and J 5 bases; bases outside gene matches: 6. The CDR3 totals 14 residues. Germline-derived CDR1 and CDR2 are SGHDT and YYEEEE. CDR3 protein: CASSLTSGNDEQYF. Written as DNA, the CDR3 is TGTGCCAGCAGCCTCACTAGCGGGAATGACGAGCAGTACTTC.

J is TRBJ2-3 and V is TRBV5-1; D is possibly TRBD1 or TRBD2 (6 bases each). The V gene's germline CDR1 is SGHRS and CDR2 YFSETQ. This CDR3 has 17 amino acids. Trimming pared 0 bases from V and 1 base from J, leaving 15 bases between. The CDR3 loop is CASSLGPRGGGTDTQYF. For the CDR3, the DNA is TGCGCCAGCAGCTTGGGCCCCAGGGGAGGCGGCACAGATACGCAGTATTTT.

This clonotype has a handful of counts. The J gene is TRBJ2-1, the V gene TRBV9; D is tentatively TRBD1 or TRBD2 (6 bases each). This CDR3 contains 16 residues. Trimming pared 1 base from V and 6 bases from J, leaving 17 bases between. CDR1 is SGDLS and CDR2 is YYNGEE in the germline V gene. CDR3 sequence reads: CASSVRGDPRANEQFF. The DNA of the CDR3 is TGTGCCAGCAGCGTAAGGGGGGACCCGAGGGCCAATGAGCAGTTCTTC.

This clonotype occurred a few times. The chain combines TRBV7-9 with TRBJ1-2; 9 nucleotides agree with TRBD1. This CDR3 contains 14 residues. Germline assignment: CDR1 SEHNR and CDR2 FQNEAQ (reference sequence). V gave up 7 bases and J gave up 3 bases; unmatched junction bases: 6. The CDR3 loop reads CASTTTGGDYGYTF. The CDR3 coding sequence is TGTGCCAGCACGACTACAGGGGGCGACTATGGCTACACCTTC.

This clonotype turned up a few times. The gene calls are TRBV5-1 and TRBJ2-5; 8 nucleotides align to TRBD2. Trimming removed 4 bases from V and 2 bases from J; junction bases left unmatched: 10. The CDR3 has 16 amino acids. Germline CDR1 is SGHRS and CDR2 is YFSETQ. The CDR3 sequence is CASSRILAGLQETQYF. The CDR3 DNA is TGCGCCAGCAGCAGAATTTTAGCGGGACTACAAGAGACCCAGTACTTC.

V is TRBV7-6 and J is TRBJ2-1, with TRBD2 as a possible D gene (5 bases). V was trimmed by 4 bases and J by 5 bases, leaving 21 bases between them. This CDR3 spans 17 amino acids. Germline CDR1 SGHVS, CDR2 FNYEAQ. The DNA for the CDR3 is TGTGCCAGCAGCTCGGGGAAAGACCCGAAAGGGCACAATGAGCAGTTCTTC. Translation gives CASSSGKDPKGHNEQFF. Looking up the rest from reference TRBV7-6 and TRBJ2-1 gives the full variable domain: GAGVSQSPRYKVTKRGQDVALRCDPISGHVSLYWYRQALGQGPEFLTYFNYEAQQDKSGLPNDRFSAERPEGSISTLTIQRTEQRDSAMYRCASSSGKDPKGHNEQFFGPGTRLTVL.

V and J are TRBV5-1 and TRBJ2-1; TRBD2 matches at 12 bases. Germline V gives CDR1 SGHRS, CDR2 YFSETQ. The CDR3 runs 15 residues. Germline trimming cut 0 bases from V and 9 bases from J; bases unmatched to any gene: 4. The CDR3 DNA reads as TGCGCCAGCAGCTTGGGACTAGCGGGAGTACGTGAGCAGTTCTTC. Its translation is CASSLGLAGVREQFF.

Only a few counts were recorded for this clonotype. The V call is TRBV29-1, the J call TRBJ2-2; 9 positions match TRBD1. The CDR3 has 14 amino acids. The J segment lost 8 bases and the V segment lost 4 bases, leaving 8 bases of the junction unmatched. CDR1 SQVTM and CDR2 ANQGSEA come from the germline V gene. For the CDR3, the DNA is TGCAGCGTTGTATCACAGGGGGCAGGGGGGGAGCTGTTTTTT. It specifies CSVVSQGAGGELFF.

This clonotype was observed a handful of times. The chain couples TRBV27 to TRBJ1-5; tentatively, D is TRBD1 (5 bases). This CDR3 contains 14 residues. V was pared by 6 bases and J by 7 bases, with 16 bases between. Germline V lookup: CDR1 MNHEY, CDR2 SMNVEV (reference sequence). The CDR3 is CASRKTVHGQPQHF. The CDR3 DNA follows: TGTGCCAGCAGGAAGACAGTCCATGGCCAGCCCCAGCATTTT.

This clonotype was counted only a few times. The V gene is TRBV10-3, the J gene TRBJ2-7, with 12 bases aligning to TRBD2. Germline V gene data show CDR1 as ENHRY and CDR2 as SYGVKD. Trimming removed 3 bases from V and 3 bases from J; junction bases left unmatched: 3. This CDR3 has 15 amino acids. CDR3: CAISDASGRDYEQYF. CDR3 DNA: TGTGCCATCAGTGACGCTAGCGGGAGGGACTACGAGCAGTACTTC.

V gene TRBV20-1 combines with J gene TRBJ2-5; no clear D. Trimming pared 0 bases from V and 5 bases from J, leaving 10 bases between. The CDR3 has 13 residues. Germline loops: CDR1 DFQATT, CDR2 SNEGSKA (reference sequence). CDR3 residues: CSARDLGRETQYF. The DNA for the CDR3 is TGCAGTGCTAGAGATCTAGGACGGGAGACCCAGTACTTC.

The V and J genes are TRBV20-1 and TRBJ2-7; TRBD1 is a possible D gene (6 bases). The CDR3 spans 13 residues. With 2 bases removed from V and 2 bases from J, the gap between germline ends came to 10 bases. CDR1 and CDR2 (germline): DFQATT, SNEGSKA (reference sequence). The CDR3 DNA reads TGCAGTGCTAGAAAGTCAGGGGCCTACGAGCAGTACTTC. It translates to CSARKSGAYEQYF.

The chain links TRBV6-1 to TRBJ2-7; D is possibly TRBD1 or TRBD2 (5 bases each). The CDR3 runs 14 residues. Trimming stripped 6 bases from V and 2 bases from J, with 14 bases between. Germline V gives CDR1 MNHNS, CDR2 SASEGT. The CDR3 DNA reads as TGTGCCAGCAGGCCCGGGACGACCGCCTACGAGCAGTACTTC. Protein sequence: CASRPGTTAYEQYF.

The J gene is TRBJ2-5, the V gene TRBV4-1; a possible D gene is TRBD1 (6 bases). There are 16 residues in the CDR3. The germline V and J ends were trimmed by 0 bases and 2 bases, with 13 bases remaining between them. Germline V lookup: CDR1 MGHRA, CDR2 YSYEKL. CDR3 in DNA: TGCGCCAGCAGCCAAGAGGGGGCGGGCGTTCAAGAGACCCAGTACTTC. Its translation is CASSQEGAGVQETQYF.

The V and J genes are TRBV7-2 and TRBJ2-4, with 11 bases matching TRBD2. V lost 5 bases and J lost 0; bases outside the gene matches: 6. Germline CDR1 and CDR2: SGHTA and FQGNSA. The CDR3 is 17 amino acids. CDR3: CASSAGLAVGAKNIQYF. CDR3 coding DNA: TGTGCCAGCAGCGCGGGACTAGCGGTAGGAGCCAAAAACATTCAGTACTTC.

V and J are TRBV4-1 and TRBJ1-2; D not certain. The germline V gene encodes CDR1 MGHRA and CDR2 YSYEKL. The V end lost 0 bases, the J end lost 8 bases, and 13 bases lay between the germline ends. There are 14 residues in the CDR3. For the CDR3, the DNA is TGCGCCAGCAGCCAAGACGGGTTCTCCTACGGCTACACCTTC. As protein: CASSQDGFSYGYTF.

The V call is TRBV5-1, the J call TRBJ2-6; unclear D gene. In germline, CDR1 is SGHRS, CDR2 YFSETQ. The CDR3 contains 11 residues. With 0 bases removed from V and 12 bases from J, the gap between germline ends came to 4 bases. CDR3 sequence (DNA): TGCGCCAGCAGCTTGGTGGGCGTCCTGACTTTC. This codes for CASSLVGVLTF.